This passage covers 11 T cell receptor beta chains from one sample sequenced in a study of memory CD4+ T cells and cytomegalovirus serostatus (dated by TCRdb to between 2019 and 2020). Receptor libraries were prepared by the immunoSEQ multiplex PCR assay. Not all clones reach the TCRdb copy of this immuneACCESS table, which keeps in-frame sequences only. Checked studies attribute under half of the gap to unresolved V genes and leave the rest unexplained. Across this sample there are about 82,000 clones, with roughly 80% seen only once. The ten largest make up around 0.73% of the sample. Single viable CD3+CD4+CD8-CD45RO+ cells were sorted as memory CD4+ T cells on a FACSAria II. Sequences were obtained from memory CD4+ T cells from blood. These receptors were obtained from an adult in good health and CMV-seronegative.

The chain links TRBV5-1 to TRBJ1-1, with TRBD1 matching 10 bases. The germline V gene encodes CDR1 SGHRS and CDR2 YFSETQ. Germline trimming cut 4 bases from V and 6 bases from J; bases unmatched to any gene: 15. CDR3 length: 17 amino acids. DNA for the CDR3: TGCGCCAGCAGCCAAAGACAGGGGGCTCGTGATGGGGCTGAAGCTTTCTTT. Translation gives CASSQRQGARDGAEAFF.

The chain has TRBV19 and TRBJ2-7, with 10 bases identical to TRBD2. CDR1 is LNHDA, CDR2 SQIVND, per germline (reference sequence). The V segment lost 2 bases and the J segment 5 bases; nucleotides outside the gene matches: 9. There are 16 residues in the CDR3. CDR3 bases: TGTGCCAGTAGTATAATTCCCCTAGCGGGGGATAACGAGCAGTACTTC. It is translated as CASSIIPLAGDNEQYF.

The rearrangement uses TRBV29-1 and TRBJ2-7, with 9 nucleotides matching TRBD1. Trimming removed 8 bases from V and 2 bases from J; junction bases left unmatched: 10. The CDR3 runs to 14 residues. In germline, CDR1 is SQVTM, CDR2 ANQGSEA. CDR3 loop: CSTDGGTGTYEQYF. DNA of the CDR3: TGCAGCACTGACGGCGGGACAGGGACCTACGAGCAGTACTTC.

V is TRBV5-1 and J is TRBJ1-4, with TRBD1 matching 8 bases. With V trimmed by 5 bases and J by 10 bases, 10 bases remained unmatched. Germline-derived CDR1 and CDR2 are SGHRS and YFSETQ. The CDR3 is made up of 14 amino acids. CDR3 loop: CASRPGQAGGKLFF. In DNA, the CDR3 is TGCGCCAGCAGGCCGGGACAGGCAGGGGGAAAACTGTTTTTT.

The V gene is TRBV15, the J gene TRBJ2-7; 9 bases match TRBD2. J gave up 2 bases and V 0 bases, and 8 bases lay outside the gene matches. The germline CDR1 and CDR2 sequences are LNHNV and YYDKDF (reference sequence). CDR3 length: 17 residues. CDR3 sequence (DNA): TGTGCCACCAGCAGAGATCTCCCCGGCGGGGGGGCCTACGAGCAGTACTTC. Its protein product is CATSRDLPGGGAYEQYF.

The chain links TRBV10-3 to TRBJ1-1, with 7 bases that match TRBD1. Germline CDR1 and CDR2: ENHRY and SYGVKD. After removal of 2 bases from V and 7 bases from J, the junction contained 1 base not matched to a gene. The CDR3 contains 12 residues. The CDR3 reads CAISEQGGEAFF. In DNA, the CDR3 is TGTGCCATCAGTGAGCAGGGGGGTGAAGCTTTCTTT.

The V gene is TRBV7-6, the J gene TRBJ1-5, with D unresolved. The CDR3 runs to 13 residues. The V and J ends lost 0 bases and 4 bases respectively, with 4 bases between them. In germline, CDR1 is SGHVS, CDR2 FNYEAQ. CDR3 region: CASSLAANQPQHF. CDR3 nucleotide sequence: TGTGCCAGCAGCTTAGCGGCAAATCAGCCCCAGCATTTT.

This rearrangement joins TRBV7-2 to TRBJ1-1, with TRBD1 as a possible D gene (6 bases). The CDR3 loop spans 16 amino acids. Trimming took off 8 bases at V and 5 bases at J, with 24 bases between the two ends. CDR1 is SGHTA and CDR2 is FQGNSA in the germline V gene. The CDR3 region is CASPLNEGGRGTEAFF. The CDR3 nucleotides read TGTGCCAGCCCCCTCAACGAGGGGGGGCGAGGGACTGAAGCTTTCTTT.

This chain uses TRBV10-3 with TRBJ2-3, with 10 bases fitting TRBD2. Looked up from germline, CDR1 is ENHRY and CDR2 is SYGVKD. V trimming: 7 bases; J trimming: 5 bases; junction bases outside the gene matches: 6. This CDR3 spans 14 amino acids. CDR3 protein: CAITAGGPLDTQYF. In DNA form, the CDR3 reads TGTGCCATCACAGCGGGGGGGCCGTTAGATACGCAGTATTTT.

J is TRBJ1-2 and V is TRBV7-3; 12 bases are a match to TRBD1. V trimming: 4 bases; J trimming: 7 bases; junction bases outside the gene matches: 4. The CDR3 extends over 14 amino acids. Germline V gene lookup returns CDR1 SGHTA and CDR2 FQGTGA. The CDR3 coding sequence is TGTGCCAGCAGCTCGGGACAGGGGGCGCTTGGCTACACCTTC. The encoded protein is CASSSGQGALGYTF. Variable domain in full (rest from reference TRBV7-3 and TRBJ1-2): GAGVSQTPSNKVTEKGKYVELRCDPISGHTALYWYRQSLGQGPEFLIYFQGTGAADDSGLPNDRFFAVRPEGSVSTLKIQRTERGDSAVYLCASSSGQGALGYTFGSGTRLTVV.

V usage is TRBV7-2 and J usage is TRBJ2-7; D is ambiguous. The germline CDR1 and CDR2 sequences are SGHTA and FQGNSA. This CDR3 contains 14 residues. Trimming took off 6 bases at V and 0 bases at J, with 12 bases between the two ends. The CDR3 DNA follows: TGTGCCAGCAGGGGGTGGCAAAACTCCTACGAGCAGTACTTC. Its translation is CASRGWQNSYEQYF.